These 22 T cell receptor beta chains were sequenced from one sample in a study of beta chain features in type 1 diabetes. The whole isolated RNA underwent reverse transcription, so sequencing captured expressed TCRB transcripts. The data were produced by immunoSEQ multiplex PCR, yet TCRdb's version contains in-frame clones alone and is incomplete. The profile shows about 260,000 clones, around 68% of them singletons. The sample comprised naive CD4+ T cells from blood. The receptors originated from a man aged 25 to 40 in good health.

The V and J genes are TRBV29-1 and TRBJ2-7; D is perhaps TRBD1 (5 bases). CDR3 length: 14 amino acids. With 7 bases removed from V and 0 bases from J, the gap between germline ends came to 16 bases. CDR1 SQVTM and CDR2 ANQGSEA come from the germline V gene. CDR3: CSAVPQAFSYEQYF. For the CDR3, the DNA is TGCAGCGCTGTGCCACAGGCGTTCTCCTACGAGCAGTACTTC.

The rearrangement joins TRBV9 to TRBJ2-1, with 10 bases lining up with TRBD2. Per germline, CDR1 SGDLS and CDR2 YYNGEE. The junction had 8 bases not matched to a gene; V was cut back by 3 bases and J by 8 bases. The CDR3 consists of 15 residues. In DNA form, the CDR3 reads TGTGCCAGCAGCGGCCCAGCGGGGGGGATGGATGAGCAGTTCTTC. It specifies CASSGPAGGMDEQFF.

The chain recombines TRBV18 with TRBJ2-1; a possible D gene is TRBD2 (6 bases). CDR1 is KGHSH and CDR2 is LQKENI in the germline V gene. Trimming took 0 bases from V and 3 from J, leaving 9 bases between them. The CDR3 consists of 15 residues. The CDR3 sequence is CASSPPGSGYNEQFF. CDR3 sequence (DNA): TGTGCCAGCTCACCACCCGGTAGCGGCTACAATGAGCAGTTCTTC.

This clone has more than one count but fewer than ten. The rearrangement uses TRBV5-1 and TRBJ2-2; the match to TRBD2 covers 9 bases. With V trimmed by 0 bases and J by 5 bases, 2 bases remained unmatched. Germline loops: CDR1 SGHRS, CDR2 YFSETQ. This CDR3 has 15 residues. CDR3 sequence (DNA): TGCGCCAGCAGCTTGGACCTAGCGGGAACCGGGGAGCTGTTTTTT. As protein: CASSLDLAGTGELFF.

V and J are TRBV4-2 and TRBJ2-7; D is ambiguous. Trimming took 1 base from V and 0 from J, leaving 19 bases between them. CDR3 length: 18 amino acids. CDR1 and CDR2 from the germline V gene are LGHNA and YNFKEQ. The CDR3 nucleotides are TGTGCCAGCAGCCAAGGTCAACTCTTACCTAGGAGCTCCTACGAGCAGTACTTC. Protein product: CASSQGQLLPRSSYEQYF.

The chain carries TRBV7-8 and TRBJ2-4; 10 bases match TRBD1. V gave up 0 bases and J gave up 6 bases; unmatched junction bases: 5. This CDR3 is 16 amino acids long. CDR1 SGHVS and CDR2 FQNEAQ come from the germline V gene. The DNA for the CDR3 is TGTGCCAGCAGCTTAGCTTCCAGGACAGGGGGAAACATTCAGTACTTC. Translating it yields CASSLASRTGGNIQYF.

This clone has a handful of counts. The chain is built from TRBV30 and TRBJ2-5; perhaps D is TRBD1 or TRBD2 (6 bases each). This CDR3 has 13 amino acids. Germline V gives CDR1 GTSNPN, CDR2 SVGIG (reference sequence). V lost 1 base and J lost 4, with 10 bases in between. In DNA, the CDR3 is TGTGCCTGGAGTGGAGGGGGGCCAGAGACCCAGTACTTC. It codes for CAWSGGGPETQYF.

The CDR3 here is CASSLQGTGLDTQYF. Written as DNA, the CDR3 is TGTGCCAGCAGCCTACAGGGGACAGGGCTAGATACGCAGTATTTT. V and J are TRBV14 and TRBJ2-3; 9 nucleotides agree with TRBD1. The CDR3 runs 15 residues. The junction had 7 bases not matched to a gene; V was cut back by 4 bases and J by 5 bases. Germline V gene sequence: CDR1 SGHDN, CDR2 FVKESK.

As for this clone: The germline gene is not matched at one end of the junction; a read error may be the cause. The chain joins TRBV29-1 to TRBJ1-1; D call uncertain. The CDR3 extends over 11 amino acids. Germline V gives CDR1 SQVTM, CDR2 ANQGSEA. The CDR3 protein is CSVAPNSEAFF. Written as DNA, the CDR3 is TGCAGCGTGGCCCCGAACTCTGAAGCTTTCTTT.

V is TRBV20-1 and J is TRBJ2-1; no clear D. The V end was cut by 3 bases, the J end by 9 bases, with 9 bases between. CDR1 DFQATT and CDR2 SNEGSKA come from the germline V gene (reference sequence). CDR3 length: 11 amino acids. CDR3 bases: TGCAGTGCTAGTAGGGCCGGTGAGCAGTTCTTC. It codes for CSASRAGEQFF.

The chain joins TRBV28 to TRBJ2-7, with 7 bases matching TRBD1. CDR1 and CDR2 (germline): MDHEN, SYDVKM. With 5 bases clipped from V and 5 bases from J, the junction kept 9 bases outside the gene matches. The CDR3 extends over 14 amino acids. CDR3 residues: CASSARQGANEQYF. As DNA, the CDR3 is TGTGCCAGCAGTGCACGACAGGGTGCCAACGAGCAGTACTTC. Full variable domain (rest looked up from reference TRBV28 and TRBJ2-7): DVKVTQSSRYLVKRTGEKVFLECVQDMDHENMFWYRQDPGLGLRLIYFSYDVKMKEKGDIPEGYSVSREKKERFSLILESASTNQTSMYLCASSARQGANEQYFGPGTRLTVT.

V usage is TRBV7-9 and J usage is TRBJ2-7; no clear D gene. Trimming shortened V by 3 bases and J by 3 bases, and 6 bases separated the two germline ends. Per germline, CDR1 SEHNR and CDR2 FQNEAQ (reference sequence). CDR3 length: 12 residues. The CDR3, as DNA: TGTGCCAGCAGCTTGAGCCACTACGAGCAGTACTTC. It specifies CASSLSHYEQYF.

The chain carries TRBV2 and TRBJ1-5, with a tentative D call TRBD1 (5 bases). Germline V gene lookup returns CDR1 SNHLY and CDR2 FYNNEI. The CDR3 contains 14 residues. Trimming shortened V by 9 bases and J by 0 bases, and 12 bases separated the two germline ends. The CDR3 sequence is CASRGLPSNQPQHF. The CDR3, as DNA: TGTGCCAGTCGGGGGTTACCTAGCAATCAGCCCCAGCATTTT.

This clone turned up a few times. V usage is TRBV30 and J usage is TRBJ2-2; TRBD1 aligns across 9 bases. V lost 4 bases and J lost 5; bases outside the gene matches: 8. The CDR3 runs to 15 residues. CDR1 GTSNPN and CDR2 SVGIG come from the germline V gene (reference sequence). The CDR3 sequence: CAWNPHRGQTGELFF. The CDR3 nucleotides read TGTGCCTGGAATCCCCACAGGGGGCAAACCGGGGAGCTGTTTTTT. The complete variable domain, with remaining parts taken from reference TRBV30 and TRBJ2-2, reads SQTIHQWPATLVQPVGSPLSLECTVEGTSNPNLYWYRQAAGRGLQLLFYSVGIGQISSEVPQNLSASRPQDRQFILSSKKLLLSDSGFYLCAWNPHRGQTGELFFGEGSRLTVL.

The chain employs TRBV30 and TRBJ2-1, with TRBD2 as a possible D gene (5 bases). The germline V gene has CDR1 GTSNPN and CDR2 SVGIG (reference sequence). Trimming pared 5 bases from V and 0 bases from J, leaving 14 bases between. The CDR3 contains 15 residues. CDR3: CAWLLVTGSYNEQFF. CDR3 coding DNA: TGTGCCTGGTTACTAGTAACGGGCTCCTACAATGAGCAGTTCTTC.

The chain employs TRBV4-1 and TRBJ2-6, with D possibly being TRBD1 (5 bases). The CDR3 runs 18 residues. Trimming removed 3 bases from V and 0 bases from J, with 15 bases in between. The germline CDR1 and CDR2 sequences are MGHRA and YSYEKL. CDR3 sequence reads: CASSHRAGSLSGANVLTF. Written as DNA, the CDR3 is TGCGCCAGCAGCCACCGGGCAGGGTCCCTCTCTGGGGCCAACGTCCTGACTTTC.

The chain couples TRBV2 to TRBJ1-6; TRBD1 is a possible D gene (6 bases). The CDR3 sequence is 15 residues long. Per the germline V gene, CDR1 is SNHLY and CDR2 is FYNNEI. Trimming took 2 bases from V and 9 from J, leaving 14 bases between them. The CDR3 region is CASSEYDRMGSPLHF. The DNA for the CDR3 is TGTGCCAGCAGTGAATACGACAGGATGGGTTCACCCCTCCACTTT.

The chain uses TRBV29-1 and TRBJ2-7; TRBD2 matches 7 bases. The CDR3 totals 13 residues. The V and J ends lost 0 bases and 6 bases, in that order; junction bases with no gene match: 5. Per germline, CDR1 SQVTM and CDR2 ANQGSEA. The CDR3 sequence is CSVEDGGTREQYF. In nucleotides, the CDR3 is TGCAGCGTTGAAGACGGGGGGACTCGCGAGCAGTACTTC.

This chain uses TRBV11-2 with TRBJ2-4; tentative D call: TRBD2 (5 bases). The CDR3 is 15 amino acids. V dropped 1 base and J dropped 7 bases, with 14 bases sitting between them. The germline CDR1 and CDR2 sequences are SGHAT and FQNNGV. The CDR3 coding sequence is TGTGCCAGCAGCTTAGGGGCCGGGATTGGTAACATTCAGTACTTC. This sequence encodes CASSLGAGIGNIQYF.

About this clone: The same CDR3 also results from other DNA sequences found in this sample. V gene TRBV7-2 combines with J gene TRBJ2-1; TRBD2 agrees at 9 bases. The germline gives CDR1 SGHTA, CDR2 FQGNSA. The CDR3 covers 15 residues. V shed 5 bases and J 6 bases; nucleotides not matched to a gene: 8. The chain's CDR3 is CASSLGLAGSNEQFF. DNA for the CDR3: TGTGCCAGCAGCCTAGGGCTAGCGGGATCCAATGAGCAGTTCTTC.

This chain joins TRBV4-3 and TRBJ2-7; D is unclear. Germline CDR1 LGHNA, CDR2 YSLEER. V was shortened by 0 bases and J by 3 bases, with 18 bases between the two germline ends. This CDR3 region has 17 residues. For the CDR3, the DNA is TGCGCCAGCAGCCAAGATACCCGACTTAAATCCCTCTACGAGCAGTACTTC. It codes for CASSQDTRLKSLYEQYF.

The chain combines TRBV7-2 with TRBJ2-3, with 13 bases aligning to TRBD2. This CDR3 comprises 15 residues. V was pared by 6 bases and J by 6 bases, with 6 bases of the junction left unmatched. Per the germline V gene, CDR1 is SGHTA and CDR2 is FQGNSA. In DNA, the CDR3 is TGTGCCAGCAGTTGGACTAGCGGGAGTGTGGATACGCAGTATTTT. It is translated as CASSWTSGSVDTQYF.